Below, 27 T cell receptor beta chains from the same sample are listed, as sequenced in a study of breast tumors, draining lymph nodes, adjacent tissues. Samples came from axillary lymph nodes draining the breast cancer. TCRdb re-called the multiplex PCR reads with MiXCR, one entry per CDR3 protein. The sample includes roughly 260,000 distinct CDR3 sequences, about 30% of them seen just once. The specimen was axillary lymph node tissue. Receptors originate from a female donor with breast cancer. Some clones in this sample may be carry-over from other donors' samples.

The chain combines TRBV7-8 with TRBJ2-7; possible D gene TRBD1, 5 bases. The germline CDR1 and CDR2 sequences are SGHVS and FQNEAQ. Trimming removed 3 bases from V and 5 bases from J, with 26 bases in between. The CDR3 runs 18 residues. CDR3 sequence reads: CASSFPSPPDTRSHEQYF. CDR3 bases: TGTGCCAGCAGCTTTCCTTCTCCCCCGGACACAAGATCCCACGAGCAGTACTTC. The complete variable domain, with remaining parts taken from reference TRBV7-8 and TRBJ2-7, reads GAGVSQSPRYKVAKRGQDVALRCDPISGHVSLFWYQQALGQGPEFLTYFQNEAQLDKSGLPSDRFFAERPEGSVSTLKIQRTQQEDSAVYLCASSFPSPPDTRSHEQYFGPGTRLTVT.

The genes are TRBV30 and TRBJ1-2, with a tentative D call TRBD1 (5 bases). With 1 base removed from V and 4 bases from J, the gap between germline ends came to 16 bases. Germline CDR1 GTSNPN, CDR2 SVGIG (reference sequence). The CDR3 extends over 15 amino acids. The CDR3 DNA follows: TGTGCCTGGAGTGGGGGGACCCTCCCATCCTATGGCTACACCTTC. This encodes CAWSGGTLPSYGYTF.

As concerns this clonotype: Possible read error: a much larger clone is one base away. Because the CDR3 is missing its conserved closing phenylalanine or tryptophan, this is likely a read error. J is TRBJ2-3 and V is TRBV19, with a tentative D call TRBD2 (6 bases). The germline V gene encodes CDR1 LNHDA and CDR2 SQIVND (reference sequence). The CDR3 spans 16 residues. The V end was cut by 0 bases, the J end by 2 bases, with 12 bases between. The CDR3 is CASSIEAGFYTDTQYS. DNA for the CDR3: TGTGCCAGTAGTATAGAGGCGGGATTCTACACAGATACGCAGTATTCT.

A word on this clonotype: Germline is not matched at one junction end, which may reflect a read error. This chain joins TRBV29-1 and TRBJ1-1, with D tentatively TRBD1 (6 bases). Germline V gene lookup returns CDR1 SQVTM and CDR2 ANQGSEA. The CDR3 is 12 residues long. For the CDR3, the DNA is TGCAGCGTTGAAGGACAGGACACTGAAGCTTCCTTT. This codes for CSVEGQDTEASF.

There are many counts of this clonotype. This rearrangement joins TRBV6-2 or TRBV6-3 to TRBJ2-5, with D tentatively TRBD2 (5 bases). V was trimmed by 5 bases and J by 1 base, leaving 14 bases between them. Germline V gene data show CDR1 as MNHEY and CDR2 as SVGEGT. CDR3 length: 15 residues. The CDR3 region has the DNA TGTGCCAGCAGTAAGAGAGGGCTTGTCCAAGAGACCCAGTACTTC. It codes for CASSKRGLVQETQYF.

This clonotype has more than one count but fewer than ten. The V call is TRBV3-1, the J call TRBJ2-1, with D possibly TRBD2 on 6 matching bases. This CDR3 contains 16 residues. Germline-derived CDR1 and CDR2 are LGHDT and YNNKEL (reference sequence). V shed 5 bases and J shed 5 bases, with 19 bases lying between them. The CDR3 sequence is CASSLGAAGTHNEQFF. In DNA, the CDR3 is TGTGCCAGCAGCTTAGGGGCAGCGGGCACTCACAATGAGCAGTTCTTC.

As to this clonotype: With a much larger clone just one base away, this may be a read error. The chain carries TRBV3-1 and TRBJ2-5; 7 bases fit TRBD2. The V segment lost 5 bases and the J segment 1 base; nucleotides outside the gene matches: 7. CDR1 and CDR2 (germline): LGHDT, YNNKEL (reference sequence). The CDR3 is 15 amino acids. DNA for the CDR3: TGTGCCAGCAGCACAGCGGGACTGGGCCAAGAGACCCAGTACTTC. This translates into CASSTAGLGQETQYF.

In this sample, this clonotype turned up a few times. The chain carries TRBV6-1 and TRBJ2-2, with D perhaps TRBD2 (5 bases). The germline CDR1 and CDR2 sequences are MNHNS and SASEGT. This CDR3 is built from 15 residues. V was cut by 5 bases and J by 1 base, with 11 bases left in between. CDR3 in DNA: TGTGCCAGCAGTCCCGTTGCGGGGAACACCGGGGAGCTGTTTTTT. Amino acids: CASSPVAGNTGELFF.

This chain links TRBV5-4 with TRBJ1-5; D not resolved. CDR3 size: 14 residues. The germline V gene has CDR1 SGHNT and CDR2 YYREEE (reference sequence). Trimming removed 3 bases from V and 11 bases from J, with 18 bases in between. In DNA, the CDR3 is TGTGCCAGCAGCTCTAAGCGGGAGCGGGAGACCCAGCATTTT. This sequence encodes CASSSKRERETQHF.

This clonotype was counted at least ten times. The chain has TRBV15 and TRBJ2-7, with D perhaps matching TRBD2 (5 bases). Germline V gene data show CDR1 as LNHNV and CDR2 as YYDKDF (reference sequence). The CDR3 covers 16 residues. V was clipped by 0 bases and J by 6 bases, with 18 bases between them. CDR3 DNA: TGTGCCACCAGCAGAGACCCACCTGGGAGCCTCTCCGAGCAGTACTTC. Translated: CATSRDPPGSLSEQYF. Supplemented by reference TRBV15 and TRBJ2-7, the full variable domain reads DAMVIQNPRYQVTQFGKPVTLSCSQTLNHNVMYWYQQKSSQAPKLLFHYYDKDFNNEADTPDNFQSRRPNTSFCFLDIRSPGLGDTAMYLCATSRDPPGSLSEQYFGPGTRLTVT.

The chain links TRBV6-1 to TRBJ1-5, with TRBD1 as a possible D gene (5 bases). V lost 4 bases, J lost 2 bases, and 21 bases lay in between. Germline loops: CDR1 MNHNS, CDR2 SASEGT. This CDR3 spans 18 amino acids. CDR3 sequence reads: CASSAQIPQGGRNQPQHF. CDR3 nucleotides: TGTGCCAGCAGTGCCCAAATCCCCCAGGGAGGTCGCAATCAGCCCCAGCATTTT.

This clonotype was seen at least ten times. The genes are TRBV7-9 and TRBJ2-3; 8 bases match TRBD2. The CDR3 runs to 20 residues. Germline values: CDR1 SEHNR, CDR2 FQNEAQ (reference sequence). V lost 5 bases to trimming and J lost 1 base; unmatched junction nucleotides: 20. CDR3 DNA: TGTGCCAGCAGCACTCGCCGCCTTCAGCGGGAGTTTCTTGGCACAGATACGCAGTATTTT. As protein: CASSTRRLQREFLGTDTQYF.

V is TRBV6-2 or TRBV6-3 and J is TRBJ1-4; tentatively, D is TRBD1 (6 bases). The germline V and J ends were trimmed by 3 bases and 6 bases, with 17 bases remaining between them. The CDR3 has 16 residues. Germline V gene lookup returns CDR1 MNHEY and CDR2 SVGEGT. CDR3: CASSYVRGQLDEKLFF. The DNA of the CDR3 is TGTGCCAGCAGTTATGTACGAGGACAGCTCGATGAAAAACTGTTTTTT.

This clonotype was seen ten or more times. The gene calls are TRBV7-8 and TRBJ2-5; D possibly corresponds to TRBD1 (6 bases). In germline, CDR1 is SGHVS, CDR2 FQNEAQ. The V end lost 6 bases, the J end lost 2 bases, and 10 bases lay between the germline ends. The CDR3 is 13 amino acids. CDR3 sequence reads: CASRKQGQETQYF. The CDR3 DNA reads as TGTGCCAGCAGAAAACAGGGACAAGAGACCCAGTACTTC.

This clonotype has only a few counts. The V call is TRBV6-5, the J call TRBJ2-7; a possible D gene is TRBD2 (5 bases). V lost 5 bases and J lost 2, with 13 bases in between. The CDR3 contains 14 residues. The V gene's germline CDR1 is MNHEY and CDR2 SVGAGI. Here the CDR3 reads CASSHRDGTYEQYF. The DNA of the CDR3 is TGTGCCAGCAGTCACCGGGATGGGACCTACGAGCAGTACTTC.

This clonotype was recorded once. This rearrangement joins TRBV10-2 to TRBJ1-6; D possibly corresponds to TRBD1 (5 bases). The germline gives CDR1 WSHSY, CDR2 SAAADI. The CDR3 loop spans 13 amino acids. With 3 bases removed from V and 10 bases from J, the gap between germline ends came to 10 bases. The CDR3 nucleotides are TGCGCCAGCAGTGACAGGGTCCAATCACCCCTCCACTTT. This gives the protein CASSDRVQSPLHF.

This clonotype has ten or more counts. CDR3 sequence (DNA): TGCGCCAGCAGCTTGTCTAGCGGGAGGGTAGAGACCCAGTACTTC. Protein product: CASSLSSGRVETQYF. The chain recombines TRBV5-1 with TRBJ2-5; TRBD2 agrees at 12 bases. CDR3 length: 15 residues. The V gene's germline CDR1 is SGHRS and CDR2 YFSETQ. V lost 1 base to trimming and J lost 4 bases; unmatched junction nucleotides: 2.

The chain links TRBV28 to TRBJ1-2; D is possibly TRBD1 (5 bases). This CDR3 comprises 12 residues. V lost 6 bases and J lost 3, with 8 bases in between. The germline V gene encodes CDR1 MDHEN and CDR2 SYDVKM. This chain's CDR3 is CASSLGDYGYTF. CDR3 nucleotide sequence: TGTGCCAGCAGCCTAGGGGACTATGGCTACACCTTC.

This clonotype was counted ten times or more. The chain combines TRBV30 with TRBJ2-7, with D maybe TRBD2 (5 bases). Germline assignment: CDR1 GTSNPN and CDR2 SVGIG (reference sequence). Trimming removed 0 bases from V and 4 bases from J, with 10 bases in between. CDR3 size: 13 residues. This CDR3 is CAWSVQRLYEQYF. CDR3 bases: TGTGCCTGGAGTGTTCAGCGGTTATACGAGCAGTACTTC.

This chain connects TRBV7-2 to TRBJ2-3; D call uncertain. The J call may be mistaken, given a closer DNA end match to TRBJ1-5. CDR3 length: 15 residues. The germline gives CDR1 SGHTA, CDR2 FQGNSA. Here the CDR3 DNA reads TGTGCCAGCAGCTTGGAAGCGGGAGCCACAGATACGCAGCATTTT. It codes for CASSLEAGATDTQHF.

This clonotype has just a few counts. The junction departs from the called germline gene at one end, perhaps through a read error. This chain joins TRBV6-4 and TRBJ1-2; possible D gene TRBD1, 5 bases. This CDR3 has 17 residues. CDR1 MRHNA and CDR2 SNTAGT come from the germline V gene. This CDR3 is CASSHSGGAAPPYGYTF. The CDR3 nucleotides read TGTGCCAGCAGTCACTCGGGGGGTGCCGCGCCTCCCTATGGCTACACCTTC.

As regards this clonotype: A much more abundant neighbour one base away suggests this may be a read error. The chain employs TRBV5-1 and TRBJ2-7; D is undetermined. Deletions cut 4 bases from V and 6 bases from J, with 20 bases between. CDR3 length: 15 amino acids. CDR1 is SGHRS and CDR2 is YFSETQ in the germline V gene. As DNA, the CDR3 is TGCGCCAGCAGCCCGTTTGCAGGCTCCAATCGCGAGCAGTACTTC. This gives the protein CASSPFAGSNREQYF. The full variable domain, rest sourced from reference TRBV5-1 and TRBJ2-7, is KAGVTQTPRYLIKTRGQQVTLSCSPISGHRSVSWYQQTPGQGLQFLFEYFSETQRNKGNFPGRFSGRQFSNSRSEMNVSTLELGDSALYLCASSPFAGSNREQYFGPGTRLTVT.

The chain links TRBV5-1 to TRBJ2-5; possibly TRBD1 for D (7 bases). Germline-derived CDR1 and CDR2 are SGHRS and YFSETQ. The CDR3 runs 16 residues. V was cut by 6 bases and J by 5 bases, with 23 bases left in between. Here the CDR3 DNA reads TGCGCCAGCACCCGAGGCCGACAGGGAGGAGGGGAGACCCAGTACTTC. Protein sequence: CASTRGRQGGGETQYF. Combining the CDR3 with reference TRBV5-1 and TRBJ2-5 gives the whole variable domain KAGVTQTPRYLIKTRGQQVTLSCSPISGHRSVSWYQQTPGQGLQFLFEYFSETQRNKGNFPGRFSGRQFSNSRSEMNVSTLELGDSALYLCASTRGRQGGGETQYFGPGTRLLVL.

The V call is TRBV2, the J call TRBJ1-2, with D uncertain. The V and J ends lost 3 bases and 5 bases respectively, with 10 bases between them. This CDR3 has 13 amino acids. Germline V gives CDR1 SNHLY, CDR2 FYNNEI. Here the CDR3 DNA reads TGTGCCAGCAGTGATGGCCTTAGGTATGGCTACACCTTC. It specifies CASSDGLRYGYTF. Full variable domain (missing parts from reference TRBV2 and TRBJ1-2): EPEVTQTPSHQVTQMGQEVILRCVPISNHLYFYWYRQILGQKVEFLVSFYNNEISEKSEIFDDQFSVERPDGSNFTLKIRSTKLEDSAMYFCASSDGLRYGYTFGSGTRLTVV.

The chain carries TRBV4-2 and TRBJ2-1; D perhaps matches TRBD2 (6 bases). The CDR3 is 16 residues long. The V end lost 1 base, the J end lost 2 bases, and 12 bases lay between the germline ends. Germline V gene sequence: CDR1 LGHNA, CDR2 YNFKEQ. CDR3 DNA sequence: TGTGCCAGCAGCCAAGCCGGGGCTAGCGCCTACAATGAGCAGTTCTTC. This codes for CASSQAGASAYNEQFF.

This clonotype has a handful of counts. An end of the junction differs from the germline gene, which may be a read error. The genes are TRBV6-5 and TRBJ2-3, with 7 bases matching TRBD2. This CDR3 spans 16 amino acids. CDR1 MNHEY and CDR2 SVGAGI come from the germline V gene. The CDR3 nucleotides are TGTGCCAGCAGTCACTCCCTGGGACTACCCACAGATACGCAGTATTTT. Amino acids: CASSHSLGLPTDTQYF.

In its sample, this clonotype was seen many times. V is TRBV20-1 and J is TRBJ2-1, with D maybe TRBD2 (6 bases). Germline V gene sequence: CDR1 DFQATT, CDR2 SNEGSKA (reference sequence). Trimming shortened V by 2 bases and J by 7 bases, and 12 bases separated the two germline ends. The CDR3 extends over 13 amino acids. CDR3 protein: CSARYLLANEQFF. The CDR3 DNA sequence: TGCAGTGCTAGATACTTACTAGCTAATGAGCAGTTCTTC.